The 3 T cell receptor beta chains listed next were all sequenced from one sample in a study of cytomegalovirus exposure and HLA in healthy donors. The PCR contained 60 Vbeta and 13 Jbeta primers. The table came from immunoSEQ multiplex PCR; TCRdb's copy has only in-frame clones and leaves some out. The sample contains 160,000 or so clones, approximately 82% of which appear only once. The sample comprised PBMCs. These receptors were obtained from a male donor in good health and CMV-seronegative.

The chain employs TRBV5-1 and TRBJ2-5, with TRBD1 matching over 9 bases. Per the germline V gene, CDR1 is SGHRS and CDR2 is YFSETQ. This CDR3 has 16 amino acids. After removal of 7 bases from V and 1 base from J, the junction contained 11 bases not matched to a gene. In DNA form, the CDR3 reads TGCGCCAGCCGGAGGGCCGGGACAGGGCTCCAAGAGACCCAGTACTTC. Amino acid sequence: CASRRAGTGLQETQYF.

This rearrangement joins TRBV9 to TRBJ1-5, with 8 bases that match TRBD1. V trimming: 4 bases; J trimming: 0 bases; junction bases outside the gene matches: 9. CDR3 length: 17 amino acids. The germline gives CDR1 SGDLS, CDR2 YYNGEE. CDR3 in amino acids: CASSLRDRPYSNQPQHF. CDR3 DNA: TGTGCCAGCAGCCTCCGGGACAGGCCTTATAGCAATCAGCCCCAGCATTTT.

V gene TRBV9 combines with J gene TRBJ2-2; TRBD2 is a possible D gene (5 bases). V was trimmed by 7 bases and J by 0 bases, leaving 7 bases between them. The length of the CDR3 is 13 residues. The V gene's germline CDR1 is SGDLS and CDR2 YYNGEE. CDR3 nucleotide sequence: TGTGCCAGCTCGGAGGCGAACACCGGGGAGCTGTTTTTT. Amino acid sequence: CASSEANTGELFF.